The T cell receptor beta chain described here comes from a study of yellow fever vaccine responses in identical twins. Points from the study as a whole: Twins reportedly had a vaccine T cell response that seemed partly convergent, partly personalized.

Germline values: CDR1 DFQATT, CDR2 SNEGSKA (reference sequence). The CDR3 extends over 13 amino acids. Trimming removed 0 bases from V and 4 bases from J, with 7 bases in between. Regarding this clonotype: What it recognizes is unknown.

A single record per CDR3 protein comes from TCRdb applying MiXCR to the RT-PCR reads. The sample has approximately 15,000 distinct CDR3 sequences; around 83% are singletons. The TCR was taken from a woman aged 18 to 35 who received the yellow fever vaccine. The material was T cells from blood (PBMCs), unsorted or a sorted subset (not recorded which), obtained before or after yellow fever vaccination (not recorded which). The chain combines TRBV20-1 with TRBJ2-1; the D is unclear. The CDR3 coding sequence is TGCAGTGCTAGAGACAGCGCTTACAATGAGCAGTTCTTC. It is translated as CSARDSAYNEQFF.